The clone carrying this T cell receptor (beta chain) came up many times. One entry per CDR3 protein, called by TCRdb with MiXCR from the RT-PCR reads. The table includes 2,000 to 3,000 distinct CDR3 sequences, approximately 3.8% detected once. This record belongs to a study of patients and donors after allogeneic stem cell transplantation. Material: blood, either unsorted or a sorted T cell fraction (not recorded which). The origin of this receptor is a human donor who was either an allogeneic HSCT recipient or a stem cell or donor lymphocyte infusion donor (not recorded which). It is not recorded whose cells these are; they may come from a transplant donor.

The CDR3 protein is CASSLGGGSNTEAFF. The CDR3 coding sequence is TGTGCCAGCAGCTTGGGCGGGGGTTCGAACACTGAAGCTTTCTTT. The chain has TRBV7-6 and TRBJ1-1, with a possible D match to TRBD1 (5 bases). The CDR3 has 15 amino acids. V gave up 3 bases and J gave up 1 base, with 12 bases separating them. Germline CDR1 is SGHVS and CDR2 is FNYEAQ.